This T cell receptor (beta chain) was retrieved from a study of cytomegalovirus exposure and HLA in healthy donors. Study background: Unique TCRs from HLA-typed donors, roughly 89 million of them, were held in an early data release. Study results and caveats: Indistinguishable V segments, including TRBV6-2 and TRBV6-3, were excluded. Later on, an analysis found that several of the most significant clusters appeared to be linked to common viral pathogens, which included parvovirus B19. In an earlier analysis, productive rearrangement rates for most beta V segments clustered near 87% or 30%.

PCR primers comprised 60 Vbeta and 13 Jbeta primers. Sequencing used immunoSEQ multiplex PCR; TCRdb keeps in-frame clones, though not all of them. The table has over 20,000 clones, under 70% seen once. With respect to this clone: Its antigen is still unknown.

The germline CDR1 and CDR2 sequences are SGDLS and YYNGEE. V was pared by 0 bases and J by 7 bases, with 5 bases between. This CDR3 is 12 amino acids long. This sequence originates from a woman aged 45-59 years in good health and CMV-seronegative. The material sequenced was PBMCs. The chain carries TRBV9 and TRBJ2-1, with D unclear. The CDR3 DNA is TGTGCCAGCAGCGTAGTAACTAATGAGCAGTTCTTC. This codes for CASSVVTNEQFF.